A single count supports the clone carrying this TCR beta chain. No antigen is known for it. Some clones are missing from TCRdb's copy, which holds only in-frame ones; the method was immunoSEQ multiplex PCR. Of 110,000 to 150,000 clones listed, 88% were seen once; the top ten hold around 3.6%. The CDR3 runs 12 residues. The V and J ends lost 3 bases and 12 bases respectively, with 12 bases between them. CDR1 is SEHNR, CDR2 FQNEAQ, per germline (reference sequence). The data are from a study of T cell responses to AZD1222 COVID-19 vaccine. Study at large: Samples with a second dose at about 4 or about 12 weeks were pooled together.

Overall study findings and caveats: The number of AZD1222 recipients seropositive at baseline was only five or six. The donor cohort was predominantly white British with a female majority, and clonal diversity may have been underestimated. Repertoire collection took place solely once the T cell response had peaked.

The source is an adult in good health. Sequencing was performed on peripheral blood, taken on day 0 of AZD1222 vaccination. V is TRBV7-9 and J is TRBJ2-1, with D possibly matching TRBD2 (6 bases). The CDR3 nucleotides read TGTGCCAGCAGCTTCGCCCAGGGAGGGCAGTTCTTC. Its translation: CASSFAQGGQFF.